This entry lists 9 T cell receptor beta chains sequenced from one sample in a study of cytomegalovirus exposure and HLA in healthy donors. Generated by immunoSEQ multiplex PCR, the TCRdb table keeps only in-frame clones and is missing some. This table holds roughly 82,000 clones, more than 85% found once. The sample comprised PBMCs. These receptor sequences come from a man aged 18 to 30 in good health and CMV-seronegative.

The CDR3: CASSFGGVGSEQYF. The CDR3 nucleotides are TGTGCCAGCAGCTTTGGGGGCGTCGGTTCTGAGCAGTACTTC. The chain has TRBV11-3 and TRBJ2-7; D may be TRBD1 (6 bases). Germline values: CDR1 SGHNT, CDR2 YENEEA. CDR3 length equals 14 residues. V lost 3 bases, J lost 7 bases, and 16 bases lay in between. The full variable domain, rest sourced from reference TRBV11-3 and TRBJ2-7, is EAGVVQSPRYKIIEKKQPVAFWCNPISGHNTLYWYLQNLGQGPELLIRYENEEAVDDSQLPKDRFSAERLKGVDSTLKIQPAELGDSAVYLCASSFGGVGSEQYFGPGTRLTVT.

The chain links TRBV7-9 to TRBJ2-7; D might be TRBD1 (5 bases). The V and J ends lost 5 bases and 0 bases respectively, with 14 bases between them. CDR3 length: 15 amino acids. Germline CDR1 SEHNR, CDR2 FQNEAQ (reference sequence). The CDR3 nucleotides are TGTGCCAGCAGCACCGGCCAGGGCTACTCCTACGAGCAGTACTTC. Translating gives CASSTGQGYSYEQYF.

The chain combines TRBV5-8 with TRBJ2-7; D is perhaps TRBD1 (5 bases). CDR3 length equals 11 residues. V was shortened by 6 bases and J by 13 bases, with 17 bases between the two germline ends. Germline V gene sequence: CDR1 SGHTS, CDR2 YDEGEE. The CDR3 here is CASTLQATSYF. The CDR3 DNA is TGTGCCAGCACGCTACAGGCTACCTCCTACTTC. The variable domain in full, with the rest retrieved from reference TRBV5-8 and TRBJ2-7, is EAGVTQSPTHLIKTRGQQATLRCSPISGHTSVYWYQQALGLGLQFLLWYDEGEERNRGNFPPRFSGRQFPNYSSELNVNALELEDSALYLCASTLQATSYFGPGTRLTVT.

The chain has TRBV5-6 and TRBJ2-6; 9 positions match TRBD1. CDR3 length: 19 residues. From germline, CDR1 is SGHDT and CDR2 YYEEEE. The J segment lost 0 bases and the V segment lost 1 base, leaving 8 bases of the junction unmatched. The CDR3 is CASSLRATGGYSGANVLTF. CDR3 nucleotide sequence: TGTGCCAGCAGCTTGAGGGCGACAGGGGGTTACTCTGGGGCCAACGTCCTGACTTTC.

The gene calls are TRBV7-9 and TRBJ2-1; weak D call: TRBD2 (6 bases). Germline lookup yields CDR1 SEHNR and CDR2 FQNEAQ (reference sequence). Trimming cost V 5 bases and J 0 bases, with 14 bases left between them. The CDR3 is 16 residues long. CDR3 bases: TGTGCCAGCAGCCAAGGGGCCGGGGGCTCCTACAATGAGCAGTTCTTC. Translated, it gives CASSQGAGGSYNEQFF.

This chain connects TRBV19 to TRBJ1-2, with 9 bases that match TRBD1. Germline CDR1 and CDR2: LNHDA and SQIVND (reference sequence). The trim removed 7 bases at V and 3 bases at J, leaving 9 bases unmatched. This CDR3 is 15 amino acids long. DNA for the CDR3: TGTGCCAGTATCTCCTCGGACAGGGGATACTATGGCTACACCTTC. Its protein product is CASISSDRGYYGYTF.

As to this clone: A read error may account for a junction end that differs from germline. Other DNA variants within this sample encode the same CDR3. The V and J genes are TRBV25-1 and TRBJ2-5; 11 nucleotides align to TRBD2. This CDR3 has 17 amino acids. Germline CDR1 reads MGHDK; CDR2 reads SYGVNS. CDR3 DNA sequence: TGTGCCAGCAGTCTTACGGGACTAGCGGCTCTTAAAGAGACCCAATACTTC. Translated, it gives CASSLTGLAALKETQYF.

The V gene is TRBV5-4, the J gene TRBJ1-3, with 7 bases identical to TRBD1. In germline, CDR1 is SGHNT, CDR2 YYREEE (reference sequence). This CDR3 spans 16 amino acids. V was clipped by 0 bases and J by 3 bases; unmatched bases: 6. The CDR3 reads CASSLGRGRGGNTIYF. In DNA, the CDR3 is TGTGCCAGCAGCTTGGGAAGGGGGCGAGGTGGAAACACCATATATTTT.

This clone was detected only a few times. V is TRBV5-4 and J is TRBJ2-5; perhaps TRBD2 as D (5 bases). The V gene's germline CDR1 is SGHNT and CDR2 YYREEE (reference sequence). The CDR3 covers 15 residues. Trimming took off 0 bases at V and 1 base at J, with 10 bases between the two ends. The CDR3 reads CASSLAGMRQETQYF. In DNA, the CDR3 is TGTGCCAGCAGCTTGGCCGGGATGCGCCAAGAGACCCAGTACTTC. The full variable domain, rest sourced from reference TRBV5-4 and TRBJ2-5, is ETGVTQSPTHLIKTRGQQVTLRCSSQSGHNTVSWYQQALGQGPQFIFQYYREEENGRGNFPPRFSGLQFPNYSSELNVNALELDDSALYLCASSLAGMRQETQYFGPGTRLLVL.